The 28 T cell receptor beta chains listed next were all sequenced from one sample in a study of blood T cell repertoires in COVID-19. Using immunoSEQ multiplex PCR, the repertoire was profiled, and TCRdb retains in-frame clones only, with some absent. The table lists 210,000 or so clones, 86% of them singletons, with 2% to 2.5% in the top ten. Sequenced sample: peripheral blood. The receptors stem from a woman aged 45 to 65 with acute or convalescent COVID-19.

The chain links TRBV2 to TRBJ2-1, with a tentative D call TRBD1 (6 bases). The CDR3 is 13 residues long. The germline V and J ends were trimmed by 3 bases and 7 bases, with 10 bases remaining between them. CDR1 and CDR2 from the germline V gene are SNHLY and FYNNEI. CDR3 sequence (DNA): TGTGCCAGCAGTGACCGAGGGGGAAATGAGCAGTTCTTC. Protein sequence: CASSDRGGNEQFF.

The chain is built from TRBV7-6 and TRBJ2-7; no reliable D call. The CDR3 is made up of 13 amino acids. V was pared by 5 bases and J by 4 bases, with 12 bases between. Germline CDR1 reads SGHVS; CDR2 reads FNYEAQ. CDR3 sequence (DNA): TGTGCCAGCAGCCCAGAGGCAGATTACGAGCAGTACTTC. Its translation: CASSPEADYEQYF.

The gene calls are TRBV19 and TRBJ1-4, with D perhaps matching TRBD1 (6 bases). V shed 5 bases and J shed 7 bases, with 8 bases lying between them. The CDR3 has 12 amino acids. Per germline, CDR1 LNHDA and CDR2 SQIVND (reference sequence). CDR3 sequence reads: CASSSTGEKLFF. CDR3 coding DNA: TGTGCCAGTAGTTCGACAGGTGAAAAACTGTTTTTT.

The rearrangement uses TRBV6-5 and TRBJ1-1; the match to TRBD1 covers 7 bases. Germline V lookup: CDR1 MNHEY, CDR2 SVGAGI. V shed 5 bases, J shed 10 bases, and the junction held 7 bases outside the gene matches. The CDR3 has 12 amino acids. This CDR3 is CASSTTGVRAFF. The DNA for the CDR3 is TGTGCCAGCAGTACCACAGGGGTGAGAGCTTTCTTT.

The chain combines TRBV7-2 with TRBJ2-1, with 9 bases fitting TRBD2. The CDR3 has 14 amino acids. Trimming cost V 2 bases and J 8 bases; bases outside gene matches: 4. From germline, CDR1 is SGHTA and CDR2 FQGNSA. Here the CDR3 reads CASSLRGGADEQFF. As DNA, the CDR3 is TGTGCCAGCAGCTTACGCGGGGGGGCCGATGAGCAGTTCTTC.

J is TRBJ2-1 and V is TRBV6-4; 11 bases fit TRBD2. This CDR3 comprises 15 residues. CDR1 MRHNA and CDR2 SNTAGT come from the germline V gene. The ends lost 6 bases at V and 5 bases at J; junction bases unmatched: 6. The CDR3 DNA sequence: TGTGCCAGCAGCGTAGCGGGGGGGGTCAACAATGAGCAGTTCTTC. Its protein is CASSVAGGVNNEQFF.

The chain employs TRBV30 and TRBJ2-1; D remains ambiguous. Trimming cost V 4 bases and J 5 bases, with 15 bases left between them. Germline V gives CDR1 GTSNPN, CDR2 SVGIG (reference sequence). The CDR3 is made up of 14 amino acids. In nucleotides, the CDR3 is TGTGCCTGGACGCGTCTCAGGCTGAACAATGAGCAGTTCTTC. Its translation: CAWTRLRLNNEQFF.

Only one count was recorded for this clone. The V call is TRBV10-3, the J call TRBJ2-4, with 7 bases fitting TRBD1. The CDR3 length is 14 residues. Per the germline V gene, CDR1 is ENHRY and CDR2 is SYGVKD. The V segment lost 0 bases and the J segment 5 bases; nucleotides outside the gene matches: 1. The CDR3 DNA reads TGTGCCATCAGTGAGTCGGGGACAGAAAACATTCAGTACTTC. Its protein product is CAISESGTENIQYF.

V usage is TRBV9 and J usage is TRBJ1-2, with TRBD1 matching 7 bases. The CDR3 sequence is 15 residues long. V dropped 0 bases and J dropped 8; count of bases not matched to a gene: 10. Germline-derived CDR1 and CDR2 are SGDLS and YYNGEE. CDR3 sequence (DNA): TGTGCCAGCAGCGTAGAATCCCACAGGGGATCGGGCTACACCTTC. Translating gives CASSVESHRGSGYTF.

In its sample, this clone was seen once. This chain uses TRBV19 with TRBJ1-2; the match to TRBD1 covers 8 bases. Trimming cost V 3 bases and J 0 bases; bases outside gene matches: 6. The CDR3 has 16 amino acids. Germline CDR1 is LNHDA and CDR2 is SQIVND (reference sequence). In DNA form, the CDR3 reads TGTGCCAGTAGTATTGTGACAGGGGTTACTAACTATGGCTACACCTTC. It yields the protein CASSIVTGVTNYGYTF.

The chain carries TRBV10-1 and TRBJ2-7; 13 bases align to TRBD2. This CDR3 is 15 amino acids long. The V and J ends lost 6 bases and 4 bases, in that order; junction bases with no gene match: 6. In germline, CDR1 is WNHNN, CDR2 SYGVQD (reference sequence). The CDR3 sequence is CASSRGTSGIYEQYF. The CDR3 DNA is TGCGCCAGCAGCCGGGGGACTAGCGGGATATACGAGCAGTACTTC.

The V and J genes are TRBV27 and TRBJ2-5; 9 bases are shared with TRBD2. Germline V gene data show CDR1 as MNHEY and CDR2 as SMNVEV (reference sequence). The length of the CDR3 is 16 residues. V lost 3 bases and J lost 5; bases outside the gene matches: 10. The CDR3 bases are TGTGCCAGCAGTTTGTACAGCGGGGGGTTCAGGGAGACCCAGTACTTC. Its protein product is CASSLYSGGFRETQYF.

The chain is built from TRBV29-1 and TRBJ2-2; D uncertain. The V end lost 4 bases, the J end lost 1 base, and 4 bases lay between the germline ends. The germline V gene encodes CDR1 SQVTM and CDR2 ANQGSEA. The CDR3 runs 12 residues. The DNA for the CDR3 is TGCAGCGTTGCGGGGAACACCGGGGAGCTGTTTTTT. This sequence encodes CSVAGNTGELFF.

The V call is TRBV4-3, the J call TRBJ1-2, with D unclear. The CDR3 length is 12 residues. The ends were cut back, 4 bases at V and 8 bases at J, with 11 bases in the middle. Germline V gives CDR1 LGHNA, CDR2 YSLEER. The CDR3 DNA sequence: TGCGCCAGCAGCCCGAGGGCATACGGCTACACCTTC. This codes for CASSPRAYGYTF.

The gene calls are TRBV3-1 (or the pseudogene TRBV3-2) and TRBJ2-1; 8 bases are shared with TRBD2. Germline-derived CDR1 and CDR2 are LGHDT and YNNKEL (reference sequence). J gave up 7 bases and V 3 bases, and 5 bases lay outside the gene matches. The CDR3 is made up of 14 amino acids. The CDR3 protein is CASSHFGGGNEQFF. In DNA form, the CDR3 reads TGTGCCAGCAGCCACTTCGGGGGGGGGAATGAGCAGTTCTTC.

This chain joins TRBV11-3 and TRBJ2-5; TRBD2 aligns across 7 bases. The CDR3 sequence is 16 residues long. CDR1 is SGHNT and CDR2 is YENEEA in the germline V gene. J gave up 3 bases and V 4 bases, and 11 bases lay outside the gene matches. The CDR3 coding sequence is TGTGCCAGCAGCTCACCTTTGGACGGGGGGAAAGAGACCCAGTACTTC. Amino acids: CASSSPLDGGKETQYF.

This chain links TRBV19 with TRBJ2-1; 10 bases are shared with TRBD2. Germline CDR1 and CDR2: LNHDA and SQIVND (reference sequence). The length of the CDR3 is 17 residues. With V trimmed by 4 bases and J by 8 bases, 14 bases remained unmatched. CDR3 protein: CASSKKVASGSRYEQFF. In DNA form, the CDR3 reads TGTGCCAGTAGTAAGAAAGTGGCTAGCGGGAGTAGATATGAGCAGTTCTTC.

This clone occurred a few times. The chain carries TRBV2 and TRBJ2-1; maybe TRBD2 (6 bases). The CDR3 is made up of 14 amino acids. Germline V gene sequence: CDR1 SNHLY, CDR2 FYNNEI. V lost 1 base to trimming and J lost 6 bases, with 10 bases between them. CDR3 in amino acids: CASSEGWRGNEQFF. The CDR3 DNA sequence: TGTGCCAGCAGTGAAGGGTGGAGGGGCAATGAGCAGTTCTTC.

The chain combines TRBV10-1 with TRBJ2-1; possibly TRBD2 for D (5 bases). Germline CDR1 reads WNHNN; CDR2 reads SYGVQD (reference sequence). This CDR3 comprises 14 residues. V was pared by 2 bases and J by 2 bases, with 7 bases between. Written as DNA, the CDR3 is TGCGCCAGCAGTGAGACTAGTCCCTACAATGAGCAGTTCTTC. It yields the protein CASSETSPYNEQFF.

The chain has TRBV7-6 and TRBJ1-5, with 7 nucleotides matching TRBD1. Germline lookup yields CDR1 SGHVS and CDR2 FNYEAQ. The J segment lost 4 bases and the V segment lost 6 bases, leaving 6 bases of the junction unmatched. This CDR3 contains 14 residues. The CDR3 sequence is CASSSRQGNQPQHF. Written as DNA, the CDR3 is TGTGCCAGCAGTTCTAGACAGGGAAATCAGCCCCAGCATTTT.

The chain is built from TRBV7-8 and TRBJ2-1; D call uncertain. The CDR3 is 13 amino acids. Germline values: CDR1 SGHVS, CDR2 FQNEAQ. Deletions cut 6 bases from V and 12 bases from J, with 18 bases between. In DNA, the CDR3 is TGTGCCAGCAGTACCCTGGAGCCCGCTAGGCAGTTCTTC. It specifies CASSTLEPARQFF.

The V gene is TRBV29-1, the J gene TRBJ1-1; D is possibly TRBD1 (5 bases). The V end lost 4 bases, the J end lost 4 bases, and 16 bases lay between the germline ends. The CDR3 consists of 14 residues. Germline loops: CDR1 SQVTM, CDR2 ANQGSEA. The CDR3 loop is CSVVSGRVSTEAFF. The CDR3 nucleotides read TGCAGCGTTGTAAGTGGCAGGGTCAGCACTGAAGCTTTCTTT.

V is TRBV18 and J is TRBJ2-2; TRBD1 aligns across 8 bases. This CDR3 region has 16 residues. After removal of 3 bases from V and 3 bases from J, the junction contained 6 bases not matched to a gene. Germline lookup yields CDR1 KGHSH and CDR2 LQKENI. In nucleotides, the CDR3 is TGTGCCAGCTCACCCCTTCAGGGGGCTTACACCGGGGAGCTGTTTTTT. Translated, it gives CASSPLQGAYTGELFF.

The genes are TRBV19 and TRBJ2-5; 9 bases are a match to TRBD2. V lost 3 bases and J lost 4; bases outside the gene matches: 6. The CDR3 spans 15 residues. Germline V gives CDR1 LNHDA, CDR2 SQIVND (reference sequence). The CDR3 region has the DNA TGTGCCAGTAGTATGGCGGGGGGGCTTGGAGAGACCCAGTACTTC. This gives the protein CASSMAGGLGETQYF.

The V call is TRBV3-1 (or the pseudogene TRBV3-2), the J call TRBJ2-7; D gene unclear. The germline CDR1 and CDR2 sequences are LGHDT and YNNKEL (reference sequence). V lost 2 bases to trimming and J lost 0 bases, with 5 bases between them. The CDR3 has 13 amino acids. The CDR3 here is CASSQTPSYEQYF. In DNA form, the CDR3 reads TGTGCCAGCAGCCAAACACCCTCCTACGAGCAGTACTTC.

Of note for this clone: The junction shows a germline mismatch at one end, possibly a read error. The chain carries TRBV14 and TRBJ2-1; 10 nucleotides match TRBD2. The CDR3 is made up of 15 amino acids. Germline V gene sequence: CDR1 SGHDN, CDR2 FVKESK. The CDR3 coding sequence is TGTGCCTGCAGGGTCGGGACTAGCGCTTACAATGAGCAGTTCTTC. Translation: CACRVGTSAYNEQFF.

J is TRBJ1-5 and V is TRBV7-3; D not resolved. From germline, CDR1 is SGHTA and CDR2 FQGTGA. The CDR3 contains 13 residues. V was trimmed by 5 bases and J by 6 bases, leaving 11 bases between them. The CDR3 is CASSPQEGQPQHF. The CDR3 DNA is TGTGCCAGCAGCCCCCAGGAGGGTCAGCCCCAGCATTTT. The variable domain in full, completed from reference TRBV7-3 and TRBJ1-5, reads GAGVSQTPSNKVTEKGKYVELRCDPISGHTALYWYRQSLGQGPEFLIYFQGTGAADDSGLPNDRFFAVRPEGSVSTLKIQRTERGDSAVYLCASSPQEGQPQHFGDGTRLSIL.

The genes are TRBV9 and TRBJ1-4; tentatively, D is TRBD1 (6 bases). Germline CDR1 SGDLS, CDR2 YYNGEE. V shed 6 bases and J shed 8 bases, with 20 bases lying between them. The CDR3 is 15 residues long. CDR3 residues: CASTQKGTRGEKLFF. CDR3 coding DNA: TGTGCCAGCACCCAAAAGGGGACCAGGGGAGAAAAACTGTTTTTT.